The sequence of this T cell receptor beta chain was determined in a study of shared clonotypes between healthy human individuals (dated by TCRdb to the early 2020s). Turning to the overall study: The cohort comprised a couple of women and a few men aged 18 to 49 years. Blood TCR repertoires of about 5 healthy adults were deeply sequenced to estimate repertoire size and the extent of clonotype sharing between individuals. To increase sequencing depth and limit assay-specific biases, TCR repertoire library preparation and sequencing were carried out by different laboratories using diverse techniques. Between about 0.8 and 9 billion PBMCs per donor were obtained by leukapheresis.

Healthy HIV-negative adults with no recently reported acute infections or vaccinations were included as donors. All donors were Caucasian adults living in Nashville, Tennessee, USA. In the unsorted samples, approximately 82 million PBMCs were counted, and genomic DNA was extracted using the QIAamp DNA Blood Mini kit. Blood was obtained by leukapheresis, after which PBMCs were separated by Ficoll-Histopaque density gradient centrifugation and cryopreserved in liquid nitrogen vapor phase. About this clone: Its antigen is not yet known. The sample holds no much larger clone one base away, and base qualities are not on file.

Using the deep immunoSEQ assay, multiplex PCR amplified TCR CDR3 regions from genomic DNA. For each cell subset, the extracted genomic DNA was distributed evenly across all wells of several immunoSEQ 96-well plates, and each plate served as one replicate. Each replicate PCR for unsorted PBMC received approximately 300 ng genomic DNA, equal to about 30,000 T cell genomes. Ten immunoSEQ deep assay plates were used to sequence the unsorted PBMC genomic DNA. The purified libraries were quantified using a Qubit 3.0 fluorometer, sized with a Bioanalyzer 2100, and then quantified again using the KAPA Library Quantification kit. Each immunoSEQ 96-well plate was sequenced on its own single-read 150-cycle Illumina NextSeq 550 flow cell. The study's processing was this. The immunoSEQ output contained only junctional sequences without quality scores, so filtering could not match that applied to full-length reads. To assign V/J genes and CDR3, sequences were annotated using PyIR, a Python wrapper for IgBLAST v1.9, with IMGT germline references. Reads were filtered out if the reads had weak V/J assignments (E-value above 1e-6), no CDR3, stop codons, out-of-frame junctions, or ambiguous translated residues. V3J clonotypes were defined as sequences sharing the same inferred V gene, J gene, and CDR3 amino acid sequence. Percentage overlap between repertoires was computed as shared unique clonotypes divided by the size of the smaller repertoire. Richness of each repertoire was evaluated using RTK rarefaction, the Chao1 estimator, and Recon v2.1 estimates of unobserved clonotypes. TCRdb's version of the immuneACCESS table is confined to in-frame rearrangements and falls short of the full clone set. An unresolved V gene accounts for under half of the shortfall where checked; the remainder is of unknown origin. V, J and clone size were drawn from that table, and D and trimming were deduced from the DNA. Across this sample there are about 470,000 clones, with around 79% seen only once. About 13% of the sample lies in the top ten.

Trimming removed 0 bases from V and 6 bases from J, leaving 12 bases between the germline ends. As encoded in the germline V gene, CDR1 is SGHRS while CDR2 is YFSETQ. From its cysteine to its phenylalanine, the CDR3 spans 14 amino acids. Solely the CDR3 DNA is kept, with 42 bases framed from the first base. Study-level results and caveats: Sampling was restricted to blood, and TCR repertoires in tissue are likely to differ from TCR repertoires in blood. Pairwise subsampling indicated that sequencing depth was expected to affect the degree of clonotype sharing among donors. Because the study included a small number of donors, the genetic and exposure-history diversity represented was limited.

The chain uses TRBV5-1 and TRBJ1-1; the D gene is not confidently resolved. Sequencing was carried out using PBMCs. The receptor was isolated from a woman aged 40 to 55 in good health. Some clones in this sample may be carry-over from other donors' samples. The DNA sequence is as follows: TGCGCCAGCAGCTTGGGAAGGAGGTCCGCTGAAGCTTTCTTT. Its product reads: CASSLGRRSAEAFF. The entire variable domain, with the stretches around the CDR3 drawn from the reference TRBV5-1 and TRBJ1-1 proteins, is KAGVTQTPRYLIKTRGQQVTLSCSPISGHRSVSWYQQTPGQGLQFLFEYFSETQRNKGNFPGRFSGRQFSNSRSEMNVSTLELGDSALYLCASSLGRRSAEAFFGQGTRLTVV.